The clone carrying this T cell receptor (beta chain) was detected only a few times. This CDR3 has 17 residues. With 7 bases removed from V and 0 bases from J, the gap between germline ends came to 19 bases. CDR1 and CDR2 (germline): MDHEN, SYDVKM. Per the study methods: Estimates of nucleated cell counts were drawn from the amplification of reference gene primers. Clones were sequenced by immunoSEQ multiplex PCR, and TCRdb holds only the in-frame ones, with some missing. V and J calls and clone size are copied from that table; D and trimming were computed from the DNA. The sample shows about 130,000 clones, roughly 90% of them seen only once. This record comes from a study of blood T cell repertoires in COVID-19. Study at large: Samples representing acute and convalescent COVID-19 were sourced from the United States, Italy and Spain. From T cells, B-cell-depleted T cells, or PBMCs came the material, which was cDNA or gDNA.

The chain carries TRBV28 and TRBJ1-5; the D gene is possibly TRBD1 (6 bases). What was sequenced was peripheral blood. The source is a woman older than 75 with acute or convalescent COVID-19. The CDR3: CASKETGDFYSNQPQHF. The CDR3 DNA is TGTGCCAGCAAGGAGACAGGAGACTTCTATAGCAATCAGCCCCAGCATTTT.